These 15 T cell receptor beta chains originate from one sample sequenced in a study of blood T cells in healthy people across ages. With a J-beta primer mix and a sample-barcoded 5' primer, a second PCR ran about 6 to 11 cycles. TCRdb independently ran MiXCR on the 5' RACE reads; one entry per CDR3 protein. The data contain under 1,100,000 distinct CDR3 sequences, 20% to 25% of them singletons. The data also belong to a second study, concerning T cells of mothers and their children.

The sequenced sample consisted of blood. The receptors were gathered from a girl aged 2-9 years in good health.

The rearrangement links TRBV4-2 to TRBJ2-3; tentative D call: TRBD2 (5 bases). The germline V gene has CDR1 LGHNA and CDR2 YNFKEQ. The CDR3 is made up of 14 amino acids. Trimming left V 3 bases short and J 8 bases short, with 15 bases between. Written as DNA, the CDR3 is TGTGCCAGCAGCCAGTGGCGCCCCCGGGGTACGCAGTATTTT. It specifies CASSQWRPRGTQYF.

V and J are TRBV11-3 and TRBJ1-1; D not certain. In germline, CDR1 is SGHNT, CDR2 YENEEA. Trimming removed 5 bases from V and 7 bases from J, with 14 bases in between. This CDR3 has 13 residues. CDR3 nucleotides: TGTGCCAGCAGCATAAGTCCGGGAGGTGAAGCTTTCTTT. The encoded protein is CASSISPGGEAFF.

The DNA of the CDR3 is TGTGCCAGCAGCACCAGGACAGGGGGACAGGCAGATACGCAGTATTTT. As protein: CASSTRTGGQADTQYF. This chain connects TRBV5-5 to TRBJ2-3; the match to TRBD1 covers 10 bases. The germline V gene has CDR1 SGHKS and CDR2 YYEKEE (reference sequence). The V and J ends lost 4 bases and 4 bases, in that order; junction bases with no gene match: 9. CDR3 size: 16 residues.

The rearrangement links TRBV7-9 to TRBJ1-2; D is perhaps TRBD1 (5 bases). Trimming stripped 8 bases from V and 8 bases from J, with 18 bases between. This CDR3 region has 13 residues. Germline CDR1 SEHNR, CDR2 FQNEAQ (reference sequence). In DNA, the CDR3 is TGTGCCAGCCATGGGGGGACGGGTAGCGGCTACACCTTC. This translates into CASHGGTGSGYTF.

The V and J genes are TRBV5-5 and TRBJ1-4, with D possibly TRBD1 on 5 matching bases. Germline CDR1 SGHKS, CDR2 YYEKEE (reference sequence). V was shortened by 4 bases and J by 7 bases, with 17 bases between the two germline ends. This CDR3 has 15 amino acids. The CDR3, as DNA: TGTGCCAGCAGCCCTGGGGGAGGACTTCTTGAAAAACTGTTTTTT. Protein product: CASSPGGGLLEKLFF.

The rearrangement links TRBV20-1 to TRBJ2-2, with a tentative D call TRBD1 (5 bases). Germline loops: CDR1 DFQATT, CDR2 SNEGSKA (reference sequence). This CDR3 comprises 13 residues. Trimming shortened V by 6 bases and J by 7 bases, and 15 bases separated the two germline ends. The CDR3 nucleotides are TGCAGTGCCGTTTCCAGGGCGCACGGGGAGCTGTTTTTT. This translates into CSAVSRAHGELFF.

V usage is TRBV20-1 and J usage is TRBJ1-1; D is undetermined. V dropped 3 bases and J dropped 3 bases, with 8 bases sitting between them. The germline V gene has CDR1 DFQATT and CDR2 SNEGSKA (reference sequence). The CDR3 sequence is 12 residues long. CDR3 sequence reads: CSASGVDTEAFF. The CDR3 region has the DNA TGCAGTGCTAGTGGAGTTGACACTGAAGCTTTCTTT.

V usage is TRBV4-1 and J usage is TRBJ1-2, with D possibly matching TRBD1 (5 bases). The CDR3 is 15 amino acids. Germline assignment: CDR1 MGHRA and CDR2 YSYEKL. V dropped 0 bases and J dropped 8 bases, with 16 bases sitting between them. CDR3 bases: TGCGCCAGCAGCCAAGATGAGGGCAGGGTTGACGGCTACACCTTC. Residues: CASSQDEGRVDGYTF.

Notes on this clonotype: An end of the junction does not agree with germline; a read error may underlie this. The chain has TRBV3-1 and TRBJ2-1; possibly TRBD2 for D (6 bases). CDR1 is LGHDT and CDR2 is YNNKEL in the germline V gene (reference sequence). This CDR3 spans 18 amino acids. The CDR3 nucleotides read TGTGCCAGCAGCCGAGCTTCTGGGGCGGGATCCTCCTACAATCAGCAGTTCTTC. As protein: CASSRASGAGSSYNQQFF.

The chain links TRBV28 to TRBJ1-2, with TRBD1 matching 10 bases. The trim removed 2 bases at V and 5 bases at J, leaving 5 bases unmatched. The germline CDR1 and CDR2 sequences are MDHEN and SYDVKM. The CDR3 is made up of 15 amino acids. CDR3 sequence: CASSLTDRGLYGYTF. The DNA for the CDR3 is TGTGCCAGCAGTTTAACTGACAGGGGGCTATATGGCTACACCTTC.

This clonotype showed up just a few times. One end of the junction does not line up with germline, which may come from a read error. V and J are TRBV7-7 and TRBJ2-3; 7 positions match TRBD2. Germline values: CDR1 SSHAT, CDR2 FNYEAQ (reference sequence). CDR3 length equals 15 residues. DNA of the CDR3: TGTGCTAGCAGCCCGCACGGGGGGTTAACAGATACGCAGTATTTT. It encodes CASSPHGGLTDTQYF.

The table lists this clonotype with a few counts. The V and J genes are TRBV18 and TRBJ2-3, with no clear D. Trimming removed 2 bases at V and 6 bases at J, with 6 bases between. The CDR3 runs 12 residues. Germline CDR1 is KGHSH and CDR2 is LQKENI. In nucleotides, the CDR3 is TGTGCCAGCTCACCAGAGAAGGATACGCAGTATTTT. Residues: CASSPEKDTQYF. The variable domain in full, completed from reference TRBV18 and TRBJ2-3, reads NAGVMQNPRHLVRRRGQEARLRCSPMKGHSHVYWYRQLPEEGLKFMVYLQKENIIDESGMPKERFSAEFPKEGPSILRIQQVVRGDSAAYFCASSPEKDTQYFGPGTRLTVL.

CDR3 in DNA: TGTGCCAGCAGCTTAGCGAGAGGGGACACCTACAATGAGCAGTTCTTC. Translated, it gives CASSLARGDTYNEQFF. The chain is built from TRBV7-9 and TRBJ2-1, with a weak D call TRBD1 (6 bases). The germline gives CDR1 SEHNR, CDR2 FQNEAQ (reference sequence). V was shortened by 0 bases and J by 2 bases, with 11 bases between the two germline ends. The length of the CDR3 is 16 residues.

V gene TRBV4-1 combines with J gene TRBJ1-5; tentative D call: TRBD1 (5 bases). Germline CDR1 is MGHRA and CDR2 is YSYEKL. The CDR3 consists of 14 residues. V lost 2 bases, J lost 7 bases, and 12 bases lay in between. CDR3 sequence reads: CASSQNQGFQPQHF. CDR3 bases: TGCGCCAGCAGCCAAAACCAGGGATTCCAGCCCCAGCATTTT.

The table lists this clonotype with a few counts. The rearrangement links TRBV29-1 to TRBJ1-1, with D unresolved. The V end lost 8 bases, the J end lost 1 base, and 11 bases lay between the germline ends. From germline, CDR1 is SQVTM and CDR2 ANQGSEA. The CDR3 is 12 amino acids. CDR3 protein: CSTGYGNTEAFF. CDR3 nucleotide sequence: TGCAGCACCGGTTATGGGAACACTGAAGCTTTCTTT.